This TCR beta chain derives from a study of tumour-infiltrating T cells in Burkitt lymphoma. Looking at the study overall: Survival, overall and progression-free, tracked with productive clonality.

Trimming took off 2 bases at V and 1 base at J, with 9 bases between the two ends. This CDR3 has 15 residues. CDR1 and CDR2 from the germline V gene are SGDLS and YYNGEE. Sequencing used immunoSEQ multiplex PCR; TCRdb keeps in-frame clones, though not all of them. The repertoire holds thousands of clones, with roughly four fifths as singletons. The V call is TRBV9, the J call TRBJ2-2; a possible D gene is TRBD2 (5 bases). This TCR came from a human donor with diffuse large B-cell lymphoma. Some clones in this sample may be carry-over from other donors' samples. Sequenced material: tumor tissue. The CDR3 sequence is CASSVDLLNTGELFF. Here the CDR3 DNA reads TGTGCCAGCAGCGTGGACTTGTTGAACACCGGGGAGCTGTTTTTT. The entire variable domain, with the rest obtained from reference TRBV9 and TRBJ2-2, is as follows: DSGVTQTPKHLITATGQRVTLRCSPRSGDLSVYWYQQSLDQGLQFLIQYYNGEERAKGNILERFSAQQFPDLHSELNLSSLELGDSALYFCASSVDLLNTGELFFGEGSRLTVL.